The rows below give T cell receptor beta chains drawn from one sample of a study of cytomegalovirus exposure and HLA in healthy donors. Profiling relied on immunoSEQ multiplex PCR, and the TCRdb table lists in-frame clones only, not all of them. The sample has some 200,000 clones, over 80% seen once. Sequenced material: PBMCs. The source is a woman between 18 and 29 years old in good health and CMV-seronegative. CDR3s include the opening cysteine and the closing phenylalanine or tryptophan. Fields, in order: J gene, clone size, V gene, D gene, CDR3 DNA, CDR3 protein. The D gene is left open where the match is weak. Size tells how often a clone was seen (once, few, many) or the class of an expanded clone, and some rows leave it out.

>TRBJ1-2|NA|TRBV19|TRBD1
TGTGCCAGTACCTCGGGAGGGACAGGGGGGCATGGCTACACCTTC
CASTSGGTGGHGYTF
>TRBJ2-1|NA|TRBV27|TRBD2
TGTGCCAGCAGTTTTAGGACTAGCGACAATGAGCAGTTCTTC
CASSFRTSDNEQFF
>TRBJ2-7|NA|TRBV5-1|NA
TGCGCCAGCAGCCAGAACTACGAGCAGTACTTC
CASSQNYEQYF
>TRBJ2-7|NA|TRBV18|NA
TGTGCCAGCTCAACCACTGTACGGGGTTGGTCCTACGAGCAGTACTTC
CASSTTVRGWSYEQYF
>TRBJ1-1|NA|TRBV2|NA
TGTGCCAGTAGGACAGAACTGAACACTGAAGCTTTCTTT
CASRTELNTEAFF
>TRBJ2-1|NA|TRBV7-9|NA
TGTGCCAGCAGCCCCCAGGGTACGCATGAGCAGTTCTTC
CASSPQGTHEQFF
>TRBJ2-1|NA|TRBV19|NA
TGTGCCAGTAGTGACGGGGGTATGTTCGGACGGGGATACAATGAGCAGTTCTTC
CASSDGGMFGRGYNEQFF
>TRBJ1-1|NA|TRBV6-1|NA
TGTGCCAGCAGCCTTACAGGGAACACTGAAGCTTTCTTT
CASSLTGNTEAFF
>TRBJ2-1|NA|TRBV7-9|NA
TGTGCCAGCAGCTGGACAGAAGCTAATGAGCAGTTCTTC
CASSWTEANEQFF
>TRBJ2-7|NA|TRBV27|TRBD2
TGTGCCAGCAGTTTACCCCGGGCCGGGACTAGCGGGCTCCTTTACGAGCAGTACTTC
CASSLPRAGTSGLLYEQYF
>TRBJ1-2|few|TRBV6-4|NA
TGTGCCAGCAGTGACCTGGTTGGAGATGGCTACACCTTC
CASSDLVGDGYTF
>TRBJ2-3|few|TRBV9|TRBD2
TGTGCCAGCAGCGTAGATCCGCAGCGGGAGACAGCAGATACGCAGTATTTT
CASSVDPQRETADTQYF
>TRBJ1-2|NA|TRBV7-9|NA
TGTGCCAGCAGCTTAATTCAGGCTAACTATGGCTACACCTTC
CASSLIQANYGYTF
>TRBJ1-4|NA|TRBV27|NA
TGTGCCAGCAGTTCCATAACAAATGAAAAACTGTTTTTT
CASSSITNEKLFF
>TRBJ2-2|NA|TRBV27|NA
TGTGCCAGCAGCCCCAGACTTGACACCGGGGAGCTGTTTTTT
CASSPRLDTGELFF
>TRBJ1-1|NA|TRBV29-1|NA
TGCAGCGCGGGTGCCGAAGCTTTCTTT
CSAGAEAFF
>TRBJ1-1|NA|TRBV5-1|NA
TGCGCCAGCAGCTGGACAGCAAGGAACACTGAAGCTTTCTTT
CASSWTARNTEAFF
>TRBJ2-7|NA|TRBV28|NA
TGTGCCAGCAGTTCGACAGATCGCTCCTACGAGCAGTACTTC
CASSSTDRSYEQYF
>TRBJ1-3|NA|TRBV5-1|NA
TGCGCCAGCAGCGCCACAGGGAGCTCTGGAAACACCATATATTTT
CASSATGSSGNTIYF
>TRBJ1-1|NA|TRBV7-9|TRBD1
TGTGCCAGCAGCTCGCCCAAGACAGGGGCTGAAGCTTTCTTT
CASSSPKTGAEAFF
>TRBJ1-1|NA|TRBV5-1|NA
TGCGCCAGCAGCTTGGGGTCGAGGGGAGGTAGCACTGAAGCTTTCTTT
CASSLGSRGGSTEAFF
>TRBJ2-7|NA|TRBV7-9|TRBD1
TGTGCCAGCAGCTTAAGGGACAGTTACGAGCAGTACTTC
CASSLRDSYEQYF
>TRBJ1-3|NA|TRBV6-1|NA
TGTGCCAGCAGCAGGGAAGGCTCTGGAAACACCATATATTTT
CASSREGSGNTIYF
>TRBJ1-2|NA|TRBV28|NA
TGTGCCGTCGAGGGGGGGGCGGGCGGCTACACCTTC
CAVEGGAGGYTF
>TRBJ2-1|NA|TRBV5-1|TRBD1
TGCGCCAGCAGCTCCCGGGACAGGGAATATGAGCAGTTCTTC
CASSSRDREYEQFF
>TRBJ2-1|NA|TRBV6-5|NA
TGTGCCAGCAGTCAACGGACAGTCTCCTACAATGAGCAGTTCTTC
CASSQRTVSYNEQFF
>TRBJ2-7|NA|TRBV2|NA
TGTGCCAGCAGTCCTGAAACACAGGGTTGGAACGAGCAGTACTTC
CASSPETQGWNEQYF
>TRBJ2-5|once|TRBV2|NA
TGTGCCAGCAGTGAAGTAGCAGAGACCCAGTACTTC
CASSEVAETQYF
>TRBJ2-3|NA|TRBV5-1|TRBD2
TGCGCCAGCAGCTTGGTAATAGCGGGAGCCACAGATACGCAGTATTTT
CASSLVIAGATDTQYF
>TRBJ1-1|few|TRBV4-2|NA
TGTGCCAGCAGCCAAGTAGGCAGGATGAACACTGAAGCTTTCTTT
CASSQVGRMNTEAFF
>TRBJ1-1|NA|TRBV7-9|TRBD1
TGTGCCAGCAGCTTAGGGACAGGATTCAACACTGAAGCTTTCTTT
CASSLGTGFNTEAFF
>TRBJ1-2|NA|TRBV19|NA
TGTGCCAGTAGTATGACTCTCCGGAACTATGGCTACACCTTC
CASSMTLRNYGYTF
>TRBJ2-7|NA|TRBV10-2|TRBD1
TGCGCCAGCAGGGGACAGGGGGGTAGGAACGAGCAGTACTTC
CASRGQGGRNEQYF
>TRBJ2-7|NA|TRBV6-5|NA
TGTGCCAGCAGTGTCTCACAGGGTAGTTTGTACGAGCAGTACTTC
CASSVSQGSLYEQYF
>TRBJ1-5|NA|TRBV6-1|NA
TGTGCCAGCAGTGAGGGCGGAGGGTCGCGGCAGCCCCAGCATTTT
CASSEGGGSRQPQHF
>TRBJ2-7|NA|TRBV6-1|NA
TGTGCCAGCAGTACCGGCTACGAGCAGTACTTC
CASSTGYEQYF
>TRBJ2-2|NA|TRBV19|NA
TGTGCCAGTAACGGGGGCACCGGGGAGCTGTTTTTT
CASNGGTGELFF
>TRBJ2-1|NA|TRBV27|TRBD2
TGTGCCAGCAGGGAACCTAGCGGGAGGGCCTCCGATGAGCAGTTCTTC
CASREPSGRASDEQFF
>TRBJ1-1|NA|TRBV5-1|TRBD1
TGCGCCAGCAGCCAAAGACAGGGAACTGAAGCTTTCTTT
CASSQRQGTEAFF
>TRBJ2-1|NA|TRBV5-1|NA
TGCGCCAGCAGTACGACTAGTCCCCCTGAGCAGTTCTTC
CASSTTSPPEQFF
>TRBJ1-2|NA|TRBV6-5|TRBD1
TGTGCCAGCATCGCAGGGGGCTATGGCTACACCTTC
CASIAGGYGYTF
>TRBJ1-1|NA|TRBV19|TRBD1
TGTGCCAGTAGTCCCTCCAGGGGCAGGGGGAAGAGGGACACTGAAGCTTTCTTT
CASSPSRGRGKRDTEAFF
>TRBJ1-2|NA|TRBV23-1|NA
TGCGCCAGCAGTCACAGCAACCCGACAGAGAGGTATGGCTACACCTTC
CASSHSNPTERYGYTF
>TRBJ2-3|NA|TRBV5-8|TRBD2
TGTGCCAGCAGCTTTAGTATGAGGGAGGGAAATACGCAGTATTTT
CASSFSMREGNTQYF
>TRBJ1-1|NA|TRBV28|NA
TGTGCCAGCAGCCCTACCATTGTGGGGCTGGACACTGAAGCTTTCTTT
CASSPTIVGLDTEAFF
>TRBJ1-4|once|TRBV6-5|NA
TGTGCCAGCAGCCCCTCCGACAATCGGGATTTGCTGTTTTTT
CASSPSDNRDLLFF
>TRBJ1-1|NA|TRBV27|TRBD1
TGTGCCAGCAGTCCTCACAGGGGGGGAATCATGAACACTGAAGCTTTCTTT
CASSPHRGGIMNTEAFF
>TRBJ2-1|NA|TRBV6-1|TRBD2
TGTGCCAGCAGTGAGACTAGCGGGAGGGCCGGTGATGAGCAGTTCTTC
CASSETSGRAGDEQFF
>TRBJ1-1|NA|TRBV30|NA
TGTGCCTGGAGTGTACAACTCCCCGCGGGAGCTTTCTTT
CAWSVQLPAGAFF
>TRBJ2-1|NA|TRBV27|NA
TGTGCCAGCAGTTTATGGATGGGAGACCCCAATGAGCAGTTCTTC
CASSLWMGDPNEQFF
>TRBJ1-1|NA|TRBV27|NA
TGTGCCAGCAGTAGCAGGGGTACTGAAGCTTTCTTT
CASSSRGTEAFF